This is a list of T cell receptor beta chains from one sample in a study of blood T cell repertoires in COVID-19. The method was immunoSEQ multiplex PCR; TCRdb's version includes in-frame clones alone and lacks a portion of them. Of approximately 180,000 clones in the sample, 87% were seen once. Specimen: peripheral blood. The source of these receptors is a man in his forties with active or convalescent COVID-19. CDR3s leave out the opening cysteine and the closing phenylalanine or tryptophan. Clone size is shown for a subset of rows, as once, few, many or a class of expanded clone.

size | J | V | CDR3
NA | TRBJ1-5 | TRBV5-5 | ASSPAVGDQPQH
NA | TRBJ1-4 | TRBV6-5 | ASRTPGDEKLF
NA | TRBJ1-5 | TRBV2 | ASSWGRNNQPQH
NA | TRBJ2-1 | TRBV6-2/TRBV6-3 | ASSQRLGPNNNEQF
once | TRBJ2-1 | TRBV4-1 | ASSQVPGDSYNEQF
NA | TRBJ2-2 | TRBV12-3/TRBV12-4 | ASSLTTGELF
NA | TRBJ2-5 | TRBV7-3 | ASSLRQGGETQY
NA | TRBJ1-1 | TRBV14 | ASTTTGANTEAF
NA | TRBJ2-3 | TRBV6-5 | ASKIRGGGTDTQY
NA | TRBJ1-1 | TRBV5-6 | ASSQLRQGARAVAF